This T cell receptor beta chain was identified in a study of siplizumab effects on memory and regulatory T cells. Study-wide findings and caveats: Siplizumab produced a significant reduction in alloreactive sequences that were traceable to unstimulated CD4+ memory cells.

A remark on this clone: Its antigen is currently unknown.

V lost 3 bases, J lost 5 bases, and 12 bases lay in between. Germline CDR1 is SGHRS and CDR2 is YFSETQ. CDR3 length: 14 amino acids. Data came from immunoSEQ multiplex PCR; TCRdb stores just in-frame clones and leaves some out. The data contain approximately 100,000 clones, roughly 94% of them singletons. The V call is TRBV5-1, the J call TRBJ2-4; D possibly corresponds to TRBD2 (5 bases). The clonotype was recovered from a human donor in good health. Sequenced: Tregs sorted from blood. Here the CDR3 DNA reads TGCGCCAGCAGCTCCGGGAATAGCGAAAACATTCAGTACTTC. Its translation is CASSSGNSENIQYF.